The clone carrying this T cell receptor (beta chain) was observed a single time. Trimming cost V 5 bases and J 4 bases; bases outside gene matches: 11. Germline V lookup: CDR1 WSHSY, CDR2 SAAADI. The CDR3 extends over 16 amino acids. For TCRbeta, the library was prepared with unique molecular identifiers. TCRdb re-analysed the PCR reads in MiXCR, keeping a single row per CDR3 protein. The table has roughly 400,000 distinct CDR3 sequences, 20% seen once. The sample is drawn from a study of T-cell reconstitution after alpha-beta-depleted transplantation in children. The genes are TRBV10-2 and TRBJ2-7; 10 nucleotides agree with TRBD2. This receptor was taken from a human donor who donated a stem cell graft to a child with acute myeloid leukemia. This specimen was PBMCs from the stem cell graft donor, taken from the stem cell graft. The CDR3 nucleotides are TGCGCCAGCAGTCTCCCCGGGACTAGCGTGAAGTACGAGCAGTACTTC. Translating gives CASSLPGTSVKYEQYF.